The 17 T cell receptor beta chains below all came from one sample that was sequenced in a study of T cell responses to AZD1222 COVID-19 vaccine. The protocol was immunoSEQ multiplex PCR, while the TCRdb copy is restricted to in-frame clones and leaves out a portion. The top ten clones hold about 4% of a sample with some 180,000 clones, more than 90% of them seen once. The sequences come from peripheral blood, collected 28 days after the second dose of the MenACWY control vaccine. All receptors derive from an adult who received the MenACWY meningococcal vaccine as a control.

CDR3: CASSRDPDYEQYF. CDR3 coding DNA: TGTGCCAGTAGTCGGGATCCGGACTACGAGCAGTACTTC. J is TRBJ2-7 and V is TRBV19, with a weak D call TRBD2 (5 bases). This CDR3 is built from 13 residues. The V gene's germline CDR1 is LNHDA and CDR2 SQIVND (reference sequence). V dropped 5 bases and J dropped 3 bases, with 11 bases sitting between them.

The V gene is TRBV6-5, the J gene TRBJ2-7; TRBD1 agrees at 8 bases. Germline CDR1 is MNHEY and CDR2 is SVGAGI. CDR3 length equals 13 residues. Losses at the gene ends were 6 bases for V and 2 bases for J; bases not matched to a gene: 3. CDR3 coding DNA: TGTGCCAGCAGCCTGGACAGGGCCTACGAGCAGTACTTC. Protein: CASSLDRAYEQYF.

This chain's CDR3 is CASSFGYGVKGETQYF. DNA of the CDR3: TGCGCCAGCAGCTTCGGTTACGGTGTTAAGGGGGAGACCCAGTACTTC. The chain links TRBV5-1 to TRBJ2-5, with TRBD1 as a possible D gene (5 bases). Germline CDR1 and CDR2: SGHRS and YFSETQ. The ends were cut back, 2 bases at V and 5 bases at J, with 19 bases in the middle. This CDR3 contains 16 residues.

The CDR3 region is CASSTAGGFYEQYF. The CDR3 region has the DNA TGTGCCAGCAGTACCGCGGGGGGGTTCTACGAGCAGTACTTC. The chain links TRBV6-5 to TRBJ2-7; 9 bases match TRBD2. V shed 5 bases and J 3 bases; nucleotides not matched to a gene: 5. Germline-derived CDR1 and CDR2 are MNHEY and SVGAGI. The length of the CDR3 is 14 residues.

The chain recombines TRBV7-6 with TRBJ2-3, with TRBD2 as a possible D gene (5 bases). V lost 5 bases and J lost 5, with 23 bases in between. Germline CDR1 is SGHVS and CDR2 is FNYEAQ. CDR3 size: 17 residues. The chain's CDR3 is CASSLGIGTPLGDTQYF. The DNA for the CDR3 is TGTGCCAGCAGCCTCGGCATTGGCACCCCACTAGGAGATACGCAGTATTTT.

V is TRBV11-2 and J is TRBJ2-7, with a weak D call TRBD1 (5 bases). The V and J ends lost 5 bases and 0 bases respectively, with 20 bases between them. CDR1 is SGHAT and CDR2 is FQNNGV in the germline V gene. The CDR3 contains 17 residues. The chain's CDR3 is CASSLPAGQGYSYEQYF. The DNA for the CDR3 is TGTGCCAGCAGCCTCCCAGCAGGTCAGGGCTACTCCTACGAGCAGTACTTC.

This chain joins TRBV11-1 and TRBJ2-1, with no clear D. Per the germline V gene, CDR1 is SGHAT and CDR2 is FQDESV (reference sequence). V lost 1 base, J lost 9 bases, and 10 bases lay in between. This CDR3 contains 13 residues. DNA for the CDR3: TGTGCCAGCAGCTTAGTGTCAGGTATTGAGCAGTTCTTC. Translating it yields CASSLVSGIEQFF.

This rearrangement joins TRBV19 to TRBJ2-1; D may be TRBD2 (6 bases). Between the trimmed V and J ends, which lost 2 bases and 3 bases, there was a span of 14 bases. The CDR3 totals 16 residues. Germline-derived CDR1 and CDR2 are LNHDA and SQIVND (reference sequence). The CDR3 DNA sequence: TGTGCCAGTAGTATAAGGTGGGGCGGGGTCTACAATGAGCAGTTCTTC. Encoded protein: CASSIRWGGVYNEQFF.

The rearrangement links TRBV7-9 to TRBJ2-7, with 14 bases that match TRBD2. CDR1 and CDR2 from the germline V gene are SEHNR and FQNEAQ (reference sequence). J gave up 4 bases and V 3 bases, and 8 bases lay outside the gene matches. The CDR3 runs to 17 residues. In DNA form, the CDR3 reads TGTGCCAGCAGCTTCGGGACTAGCGGGAGATCTTTGTACGAGCAGTACTTC. Translation gives CASSFGTSGRSLYEQYF.

This chain connects TRBV29-1 to TRBJ1-1; D gene ambiguous. The V and J ends lost 5 bases and 0 bases respectively, with 10 bases between them. This CDR3 is built from 13 residues. Germline lookup yields CDR1 SQVTM and CDR2 ANQGSEA. In nucleotides, the CDR3 is TGCAGCGTTACTGAGCAGATGAACACTGAAGCTTTCTTT. As protein: CSVTEQMNTEAFF.

This clone has just one count. The chain couples TRBV12-5 to TRBJ2-1; TRBD2 agrees at 8 bases. Germline trimming cut 7 bases from V and 5 bases from J; bases unmatched to any gene: 7. From germline, CDR1 is LGHNT and CDR2 FRNRAP. CDR3 length: 14 amino acids. CDR3 DNA sequence: TGTGCTAGTGCCGGGACTAGTTCCGACAATGAGCAGTTCTTC. Protein sequence: CASAGTSSDNEQFF.

CDR3 coding DNA: TGTGCCTGGATCCCGAGCGAACGGCCGTACGAGCAGTACTTC. Residues: CAWIPSERPYEQYF. The chain uses TRBV30 and TRBJ2-7; no definite D call. Per the germline V gene, CDR1 is GTSNPN and CDR2 is SVGIG (reference sequence). This CDR3 is built from 14 residues. Trimming cost V 4 bases and J 4 bases, with 17 bases left between them.

J is TRBJ2-7 and V is TRBV6-5; 9 bases fit TRBD1. Trimming cost V 2 bases and J 6 bases; bases outside gene matches: 2. Germline V gene data show CDR1 as MNHEY and CDR2 as SVGAGI. The CDR3 runs 13 residues. Here the CDR3 reads CASSYGTGSEQYF. The DNA for the CDR3 is TGTGCCAGCAGTTACGGGACAGGGAGCGAGCAGTACTTC.

This clone was seen a handful of times. This rearrangement joins TRBV27 to TRBJ2-7; 9 nucleotides line up with TRBD2. Germline CDR1 MNHEY, CDR2 SMNVEV (reference sequence). The CDR3 length is 14 residues. Germline trimming cut 3 bases from V and 3 bases from J; bases unmatched to any gene: 3. The CDR3 protein is CASSFRAGGYEQYF. In nucleotides, the CDR3 is TGTGCCAGCAGTTTCAGAGCGGGAGGCTACGAGCAGTACTTC.

The chain is built from TRBV7-9 and TRBJ2-7; tentatively, D is TRBD1 (6 bases). Germline loops: CDR1 SEHNR, CDR2 FQNEAQ (reference sequence). The CDR3 is made up of 14 amino acids. Between the trimmed V and J ends, which lost 3 bases and 3 bases, there was a span of 12 bases. CDR3 amino acids: CASSFQGNLYEQYF. The CDR3 coding sequence is TGTGCCAGCAGCTTTCAGGGGAACCTCTACGAGCAGTACTTC.

V gene TRBV27 combines with J gene TRBJ1-2; no firm D call. V shed 2 bases and J shed 5 bases, with 9 bases lying between them. This CDR3 is 13 amino acids long. Germline loops: CDR1 MNHEY, CDR2 SMNVEV (reference sequence). CDR3 in amino acids: CASSLQLGYGYTF. The DNA for the CDR3 is TGTGCCAGCAGTTTACAATTAGGGTATGGCTACACCTTC.

The J gene is TRBJ2-3, the V gene TRBV5-6; 8 nucleotides line up with TRBD2. From germline, CDR1 is SGHDT and CDR2 YYEEEE. This CDR3 region has 15 residues. Trimming cost V 1 base and J 4 bases; bases outside gene matches: 5. CDR3 DNA sequence: TGTGCCAGCAGCTTGACAGCGGGAGTGGCAGATACGCAGTATTTT. Its protein product is CASSLTAGVADTQYF.